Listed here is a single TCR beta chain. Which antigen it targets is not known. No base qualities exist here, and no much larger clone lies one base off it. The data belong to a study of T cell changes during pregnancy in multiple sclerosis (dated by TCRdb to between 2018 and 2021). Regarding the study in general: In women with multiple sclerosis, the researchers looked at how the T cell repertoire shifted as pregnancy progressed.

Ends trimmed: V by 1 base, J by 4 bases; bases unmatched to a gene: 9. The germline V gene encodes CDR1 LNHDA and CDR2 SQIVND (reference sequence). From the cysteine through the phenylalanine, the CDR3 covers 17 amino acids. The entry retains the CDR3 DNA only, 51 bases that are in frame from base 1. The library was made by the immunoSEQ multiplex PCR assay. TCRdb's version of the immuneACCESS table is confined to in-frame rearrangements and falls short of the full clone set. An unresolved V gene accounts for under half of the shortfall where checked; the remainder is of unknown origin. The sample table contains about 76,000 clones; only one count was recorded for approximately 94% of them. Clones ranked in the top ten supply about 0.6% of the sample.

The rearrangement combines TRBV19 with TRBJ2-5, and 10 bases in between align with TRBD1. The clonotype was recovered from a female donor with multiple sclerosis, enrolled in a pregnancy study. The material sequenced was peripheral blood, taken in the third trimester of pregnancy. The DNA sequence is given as TGTGCCAGTAGTATAGTGGCCCGGACAGGGGGGCGAGAGACCCAGTACTTC. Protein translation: CASSIVARTGGRETQYF.